This T cell receptor (beta chain) is drawn from a study of blood T cell repertoires in COVID-19. Germline CDR1 SNHLY, CDR2 FYNNEI. The CDR3 sequence is 15 residues long. V shed 7 bases, J shed 1 base, and the junction held 9 bases outside the gene matches. Per the original data handling: Amplification of reference gene primers provided the estimated nucleated cell counts. The method was immunoSEQ multiplex PCR; TCRdb's version includes in-frame clones alone and lacks a portion of them. Clone size and V and J calls were adopted from that table, with D and trimming inferred from the DNA. The sample lists 90,000 to 140,000 clones; 65% to 90% were seen once.

This chain connects TRBV2 to TRBJ1-1; 7 bases are shared with TRBD1. The sequence was obtained from a man aged 45-65 years with acute or convalescent COVID-19. The sequenced sample was peripheral blood. CDR3 residues: CASNGDSTPNTEAFF. The CDR3 coding sequence is TGTGCCAGCAATGGGGACAGTACCCCGAACACTGAAGCTTTCTTT.